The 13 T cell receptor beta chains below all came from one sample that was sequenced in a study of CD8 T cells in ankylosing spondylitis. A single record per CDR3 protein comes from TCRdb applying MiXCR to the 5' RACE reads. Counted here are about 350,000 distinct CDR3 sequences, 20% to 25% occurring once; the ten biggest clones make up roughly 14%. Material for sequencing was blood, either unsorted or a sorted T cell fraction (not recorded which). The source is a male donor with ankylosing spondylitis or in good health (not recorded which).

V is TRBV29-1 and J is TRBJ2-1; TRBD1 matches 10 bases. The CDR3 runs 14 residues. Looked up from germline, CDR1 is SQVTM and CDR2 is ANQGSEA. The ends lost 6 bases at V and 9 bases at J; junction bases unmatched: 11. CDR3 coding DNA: TGCAGCGTAGTGCCGGGACAGGGGTGGGGTGAGCAGTTCTTC. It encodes CSVVPGQGWGEQFF.

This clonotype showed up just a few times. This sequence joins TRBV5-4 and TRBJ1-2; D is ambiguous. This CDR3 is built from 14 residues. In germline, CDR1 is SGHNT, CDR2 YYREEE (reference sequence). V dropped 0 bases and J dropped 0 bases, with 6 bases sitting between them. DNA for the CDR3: TGTGCCAGCAGCTTGGGACGATCTAACTATGGCTACACCTTC. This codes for CASSLGRSNYGYTF.

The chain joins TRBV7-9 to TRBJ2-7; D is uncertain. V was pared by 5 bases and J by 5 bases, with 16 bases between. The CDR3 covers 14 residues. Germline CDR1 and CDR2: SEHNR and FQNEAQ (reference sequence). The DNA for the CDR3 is TGTGCCAGCAGCGTCCTAGTCCCGAGCGACGAGCAGTACTTC. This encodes CASSVLVPSDEQYF.

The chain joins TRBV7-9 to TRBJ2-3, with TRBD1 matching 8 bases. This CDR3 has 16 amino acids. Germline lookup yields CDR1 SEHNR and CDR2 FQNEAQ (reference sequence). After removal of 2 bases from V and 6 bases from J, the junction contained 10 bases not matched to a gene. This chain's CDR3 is CASSLSRQGARDTQYF. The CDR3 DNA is TGTGCCAGCAGCTTATCGCGGCAGGGGGCAAGGGATACGCAGTATTTT.

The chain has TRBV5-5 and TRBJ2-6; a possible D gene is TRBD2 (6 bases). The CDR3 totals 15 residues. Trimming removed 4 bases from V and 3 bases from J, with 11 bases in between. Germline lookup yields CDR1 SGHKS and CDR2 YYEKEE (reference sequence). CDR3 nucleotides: TGTGCCAGCAGCCCGAGGAGGGTTGGGGCCAACGTCCTGACTTTC. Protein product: CASSPRRVGANVLTF.

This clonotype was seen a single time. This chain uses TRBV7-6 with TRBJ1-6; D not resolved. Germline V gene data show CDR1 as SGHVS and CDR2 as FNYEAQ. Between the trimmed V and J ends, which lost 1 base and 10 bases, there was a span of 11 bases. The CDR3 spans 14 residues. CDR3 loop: CASSLEPGVSPLHF. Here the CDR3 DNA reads TGTGCCAGCAGCTTAGAACCTGGGGTCTCACCCCTCCACTTT.

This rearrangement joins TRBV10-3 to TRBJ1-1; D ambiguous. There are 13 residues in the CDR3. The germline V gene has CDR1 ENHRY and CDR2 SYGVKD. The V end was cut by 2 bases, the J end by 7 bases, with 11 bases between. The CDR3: CAISERSAIEAFF. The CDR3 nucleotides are TGTGCCATCAGTGAGAGGTCAGCGATTGAAGCTTTCTTT.

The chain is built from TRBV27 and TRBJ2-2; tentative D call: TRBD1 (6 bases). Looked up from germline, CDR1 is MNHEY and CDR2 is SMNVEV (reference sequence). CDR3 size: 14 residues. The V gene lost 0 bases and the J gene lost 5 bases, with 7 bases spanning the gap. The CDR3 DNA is TGTGCCAGCAGTTTATCGCAGGGGACCGGGGAGCTGTTTTTT. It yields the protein CASSLSQGTGELFF.

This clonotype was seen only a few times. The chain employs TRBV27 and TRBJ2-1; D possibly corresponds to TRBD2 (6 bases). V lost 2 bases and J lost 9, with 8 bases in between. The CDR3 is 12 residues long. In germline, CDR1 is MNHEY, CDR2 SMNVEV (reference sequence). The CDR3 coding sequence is TGTGCCAGCAGTTTAAACGGGGGTGAGCAGTTCTTC. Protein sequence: CASSLNGGEQFF.

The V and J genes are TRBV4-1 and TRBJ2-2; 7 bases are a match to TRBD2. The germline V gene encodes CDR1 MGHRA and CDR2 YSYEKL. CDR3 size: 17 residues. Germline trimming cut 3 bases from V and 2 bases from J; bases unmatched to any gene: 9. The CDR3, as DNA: TGCGCCAGCAGCCATCCCCGGGAGGACACTAACACCGGGGAGCTGTTTTTT. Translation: CASSHPREDTNTGELFF.

Here the CDR3 DNA reads TGCGCCAGCAAAGGTGGTAACACCGGGGAGCTGTTTTTT. Its translation is CASKGGNTGELFF. This chain connects TRBV10-1 to TRBJ2-2; D call uncertain. Germline V lookup: CDR1 WNHNN, CDR2 SYGVQD (reference sequence). The CDR3 runs to 13 residues. The V gene lost 7 bases and the J gene lost 2 bases, with 8 bases spanning the gap.

This chain's CDR3 is CASSFGRGGEQYF. The CDR3 nucleotides read TGTGCCAGCAGTTTCGGCAGGGGGGGGGAGCAGTACTTC. This rearrangement joins TRBV12-3 or TRBV12-4 to TRBJ2-7; D is tentatively TRBD1 or TRBD2 (7 bases each). The CDR3 runs to 13 residues. The ends were cut back, 3 bases at V and 7 bases at J, with 13 bases in the middle.

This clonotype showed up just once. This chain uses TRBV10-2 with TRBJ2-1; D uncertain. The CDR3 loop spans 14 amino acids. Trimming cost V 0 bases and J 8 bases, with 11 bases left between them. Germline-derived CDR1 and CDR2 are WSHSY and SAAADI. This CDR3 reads CASSESLPLDEQFF. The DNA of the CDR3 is TGCGCCAGCAGTGAGTCATTACCTCTCGATGAGCAGTTCTTC.